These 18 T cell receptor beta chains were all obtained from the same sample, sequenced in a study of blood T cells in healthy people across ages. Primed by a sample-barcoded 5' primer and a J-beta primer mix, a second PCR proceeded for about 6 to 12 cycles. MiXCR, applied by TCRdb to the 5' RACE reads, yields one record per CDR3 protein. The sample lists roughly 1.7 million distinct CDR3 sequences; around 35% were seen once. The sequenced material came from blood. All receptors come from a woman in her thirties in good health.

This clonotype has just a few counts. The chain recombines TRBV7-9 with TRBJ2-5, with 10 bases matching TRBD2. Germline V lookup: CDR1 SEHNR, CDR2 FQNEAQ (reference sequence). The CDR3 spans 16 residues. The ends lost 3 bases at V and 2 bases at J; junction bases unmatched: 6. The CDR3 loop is CASSFQRGGNQETQYF. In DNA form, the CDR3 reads TGTGCCAGCAGCTTTCAGCGGGGGGGCAATCAAGAGACCCAGTACTTC.

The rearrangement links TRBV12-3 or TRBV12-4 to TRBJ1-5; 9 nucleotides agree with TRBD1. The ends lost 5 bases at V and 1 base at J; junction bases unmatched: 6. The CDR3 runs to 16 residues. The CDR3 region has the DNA TGTGCCAGCAGTCCTCTCGGACAGGGGAGCAATCAGCCCCAGCATTTT. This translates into CASSPLGQGSNQPQHF.

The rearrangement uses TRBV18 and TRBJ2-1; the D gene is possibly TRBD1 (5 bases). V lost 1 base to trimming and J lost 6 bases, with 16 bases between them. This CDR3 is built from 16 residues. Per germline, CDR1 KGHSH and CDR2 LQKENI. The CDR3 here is CASSPRGSLEANEQFF. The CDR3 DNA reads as TGTGCCAGCTCACCACGGGGCAGCCTAGAGGCCAATGAGCAGTTCTTC.

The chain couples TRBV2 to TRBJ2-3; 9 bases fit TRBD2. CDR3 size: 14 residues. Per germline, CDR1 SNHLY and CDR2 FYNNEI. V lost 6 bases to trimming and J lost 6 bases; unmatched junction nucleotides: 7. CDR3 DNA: TGTGCCAGCAGGGTAGCGGGAGAAGGTGATACGCAGTATTTT. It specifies CASRVAGEGDTQYF.

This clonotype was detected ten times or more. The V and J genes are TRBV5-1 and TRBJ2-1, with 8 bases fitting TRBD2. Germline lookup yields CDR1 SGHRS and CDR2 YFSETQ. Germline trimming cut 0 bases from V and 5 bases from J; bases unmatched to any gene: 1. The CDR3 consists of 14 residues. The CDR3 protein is CASSLGTSNNEQFF. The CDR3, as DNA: TGCGCCAGCAGCTTGGGGACTAGCAACAATGAGCAGTTCTTC.

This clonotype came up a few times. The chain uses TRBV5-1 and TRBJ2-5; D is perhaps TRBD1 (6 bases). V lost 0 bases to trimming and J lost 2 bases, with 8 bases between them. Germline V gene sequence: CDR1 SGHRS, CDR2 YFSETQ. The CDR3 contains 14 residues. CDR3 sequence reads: CASSLDGQQETQYF. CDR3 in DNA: TGCGCCAGCAGCTTGGATGGACAGCAAGAGACCCAGTACTTC. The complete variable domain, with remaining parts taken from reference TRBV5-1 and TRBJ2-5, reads KAGVTQTPRYLIKTRGQQVTLSCSPISGHRSVSWYQQTPGQGLQFLFEYFSETQRNKGNFPGRFSGRQFSNSRSEMNVSTLELGDSALYLCASSLDGQQETQYFGPGTRLLVL.

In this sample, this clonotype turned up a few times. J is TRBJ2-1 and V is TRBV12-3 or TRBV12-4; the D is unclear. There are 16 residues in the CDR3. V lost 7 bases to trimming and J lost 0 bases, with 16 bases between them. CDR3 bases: TGTGCCAGCAAGAGCCCCGGCAGGTACTCCTACAATGAGCAGTTCTTC. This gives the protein CASKSPGRYSYNEQFF.

The CDR3 nucleotides are TGTGCCAGCAGAAACATCCGGGGCCACGAAGCTTTCTTT. This gives the protein CASRNIRGHEAFF. J is TRBJ1-1 and V is TRBV12-3 or TRBV12-4; a possible D gene is TRBD1 (5 bases). CDR3 length: 13 residues. Trimming removed 6 bases from V and 8 bases from J, with 16 bases in between.

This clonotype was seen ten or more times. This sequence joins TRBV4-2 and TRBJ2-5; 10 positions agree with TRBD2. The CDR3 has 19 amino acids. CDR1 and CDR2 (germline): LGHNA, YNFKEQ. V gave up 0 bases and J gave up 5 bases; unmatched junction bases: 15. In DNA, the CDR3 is TGTGCCAGCAGCCAAGATCTAATCGGTCTTCTAGCGGGGGCGGAGACCCAGTACTTC. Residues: CASSQDLIGLLAGAETQYF.

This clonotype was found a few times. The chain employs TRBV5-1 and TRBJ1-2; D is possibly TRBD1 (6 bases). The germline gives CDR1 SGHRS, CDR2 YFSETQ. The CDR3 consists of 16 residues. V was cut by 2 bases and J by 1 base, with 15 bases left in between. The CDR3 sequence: CASSLNSGQINYGYTF. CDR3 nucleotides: TGCGCCAGCAGCTTAAATTCTGGACAGATTAACTATGGCTACACCTTC.

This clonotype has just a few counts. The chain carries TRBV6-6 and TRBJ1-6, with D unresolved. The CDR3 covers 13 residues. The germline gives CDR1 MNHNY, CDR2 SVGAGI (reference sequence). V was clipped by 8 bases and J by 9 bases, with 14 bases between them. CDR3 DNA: TGTGCCAGCCGAGGGAGTGGTGGTTCACCCCTCCACTTT. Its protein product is CASRGSGGSPLHF.

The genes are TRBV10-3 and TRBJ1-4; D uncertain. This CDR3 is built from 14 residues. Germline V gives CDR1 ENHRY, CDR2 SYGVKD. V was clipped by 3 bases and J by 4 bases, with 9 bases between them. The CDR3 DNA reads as TGTGCCATCAGTGATTGGCAGCTTAATGAAAAACTGTTTTTT. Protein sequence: CAISDWQLNEKLFF.

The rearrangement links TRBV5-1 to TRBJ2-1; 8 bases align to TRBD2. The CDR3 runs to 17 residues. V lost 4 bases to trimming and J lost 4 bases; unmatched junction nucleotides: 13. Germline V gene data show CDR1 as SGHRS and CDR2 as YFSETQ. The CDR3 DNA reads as TGCGCCAGCAGCCCAGGACTAGCCGGAGGAAGATACAATGAGCAGTTCTTC. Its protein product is CASSPGLAGGRYNEQFF.

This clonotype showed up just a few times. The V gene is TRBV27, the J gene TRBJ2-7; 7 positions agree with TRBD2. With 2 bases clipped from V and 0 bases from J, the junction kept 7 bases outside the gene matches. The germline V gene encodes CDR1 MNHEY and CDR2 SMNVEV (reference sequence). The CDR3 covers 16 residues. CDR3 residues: CASSLGGGFASYEQYF. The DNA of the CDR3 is TGTGCCAGCAGTTTAGGCGGGGGATTTGCCTCCTACGAGCAGTACTTC.

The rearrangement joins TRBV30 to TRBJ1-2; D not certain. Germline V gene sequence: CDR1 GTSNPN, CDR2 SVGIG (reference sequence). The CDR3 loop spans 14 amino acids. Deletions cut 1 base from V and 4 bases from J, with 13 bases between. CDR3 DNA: TGTGCCTGGAGTGCCCCAGCGACCCCCTATGGCTACACCTTC. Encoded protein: CAWSAPATPYGYTF.

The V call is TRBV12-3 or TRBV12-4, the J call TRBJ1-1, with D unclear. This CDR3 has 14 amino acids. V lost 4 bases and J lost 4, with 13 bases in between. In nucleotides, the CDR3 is TGTGCCAGCAGTTCCGCAGGCATCGTCACTGAAGCTTTCTTT. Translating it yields CASSSAGIVTEAFF.

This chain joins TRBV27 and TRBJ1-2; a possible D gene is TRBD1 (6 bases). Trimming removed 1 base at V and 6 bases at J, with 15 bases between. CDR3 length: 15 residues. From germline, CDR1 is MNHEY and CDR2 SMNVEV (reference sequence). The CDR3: CASSLLSKQGNGYTF. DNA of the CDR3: TGTGCCAGCAGTTTATTATCTAAACAGGGCAATGGCTACACCTTC.

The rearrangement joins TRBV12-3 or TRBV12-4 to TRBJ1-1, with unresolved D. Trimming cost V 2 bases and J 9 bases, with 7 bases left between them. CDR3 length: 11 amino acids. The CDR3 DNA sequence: TGTGCCAGCAGTTTAAAGTCCCAAGCTTTCTTT. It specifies CASSLKSQAFF.